These 10 T cell receptor beta chains were all obtained from the same sample, sequenced in a study of shared clonotypes between healthy human individuals. The table came from immunoSEQ multiplex PCR; TCRdb's copy has only in-frame clones and leaves some out. The sample carries about 2.1 million clones, approximately 94% recorded once. CD45RO-negative cells were positively selected for CCR7, leaving out terminally differentiated effector memory CD45RA+ cells. Specimen: naive CD8+ T cells from PBMCs. Receptors originate from a man between 18 and 29 years old in good health. Some clones in this sample may be carry-over from other donors' samples.

The chain uses TRBV27 and TRBJ2-7, with D unclear. Trimming pared 4 bases from V and 5 bases from J, leaving 18 bases between. The germline gives CDR1 MNHEY, CDR2 SMNVEV (reference sequence). This CDR3 is 15 amino acids long. The CDR3 nucleotides read TGTGCCAGCAGTTACTACTCCGGGCCTCGAGACGAGCAGTACTTC. Its translation: CASSYYSGPRDEQYF.

The rearrangement links TRBV2 to TRBJ2-1, with D unresolved. Germline assignment: CDR1 SNHLY and CDR2 FYNNEI. The germline V and J ends were trimmed by 2 bases and 0 bases, with 8 bases remaining between them. This CDR3 comprises 15 residues. The DNA for the CDR3 is TGTGCCAGCAGTGAACGATCAAGCTCCTACAATGAGCAGTTCTTC. Amino acids: CASSERSSSYNEQFF.

This rearrangement joins TRBV15 to TRBJ2-7; D might be TRBD2 (6 bases). CDR3 size: 17 residues. CDR1 is LNHNV, CDR2 YYDKDF, per germline (reference sequence). V was trimmed by 2 bases and J by 1 base, leaving 18 bases between them. The CDR3 protein is CATSRWEVLANSYEQYF. CDR3 DNA sequence: TGTGCCACCAGCAGATGGGAGGTTCTAGCAAATTCCTACGAGCAGTACTTC. Supplemented by reference TRBV15 and TRBJ2-7, the full variable domain reads DAMVIQNPRYQVTQFGKPVTLSCSQTLNHNVMYWYQQKSSQAPKLLFHYYDKDFNNEADTPDNFQSRRPNTSFCFLDIRSPGLGDTAMYLCATSRWEVLANSYEQYFGPGTRLTVT.

CDR3 coding DNA: TGTGCCAGCAGCCCTACAGGGGGGAGCCATCACGAGCAGTACTTC. Its protein is CASSPTGGSHHEQYF. This chain connects TRBV7-3 to TRBJ2-7, with 8 nucleotides matching TRBD1. Per germline, CDR1 SGHTA and CDR2 FQGTGA. The CDR3 spans 15 residues. The trim removed 5 bases at V and 5 bases at J, leaving 11 bases unmatched. Variable domain in full (rest from reference TRBV7-3 and TRBJ2-7): GAGVSQTPSNKVTEKGKYVELRCDPISGHTALYWYRQSLGQGPEFLIYFQGTGAADDSGLPNDRFFAVRPEGSVSTLKIQRTERGDSAVYLCASSPTGGSHHEQYFGPGTRLTVT.

The chain combines TRBV29-1 with TRBJ2-4; 7 bases agree with TRBD1. The CDR3 totals 14 residues. V was pared by 1 base and J by 7 bases, with 7 bases of the junction left unmatched. Germline V gives CDR1 SQVTM, CDR2 ANQGSEA. The CDR3 sequence: CSVEGLTGLNIQYF. The CDR3 DNA reads as TGCAGCGTTGAAGGGCTGACAGGGCTGAACATTCAGTACTTC.

This clone appeared once. V is TRBV28 and J is TRBJ1-2; 12 nucleotides line up with TRBD1. Germline loops: CDR1 MDHEN, CDR2 SYDVKM. V was pared by 11 bases and J by 4 bases, with 11 bases of the junction left unmatched. This CDR3 is 15 amino acids long. The CDR3 region is CARDRGPVGIYGYTF. In DNA, the CDR3 is TGTGCCCGGGACAGGGGGCCGGTTGGAATCTATGGCTACACCTTC.

The chain couples TRBV11-2 to TRBJ2-1; D may match TRBD1 or TRBD2 (7 bases each). V dropped 1 base and J dropped 3 bases, with 19 bases sitting between them. In germline, CDR1 is SGHAT, CDR2 FQNNGV. The CDR3 length is 18 residues. The CDR3 region is CASSLGLLAAGGYNEQFF. Here the CDR3 DNA reads TGTGCCAGCAGCTTAGGGCTCCTAGCGGCAGGGGGCTACAATGAGCAGTTCTTC.

V is TRBV5-1 and J is TRBJ1-1; 9 bases line up with TRBD1. V dropped 0 bases and J dropped 0; count of bases not matched to a gene: 9. CDR1 SGHRS and CDR2 YFSETQ come from the germline V gene. This CDR3 has 18 amino acids. The DNA of the CDR3 is TGCGCCAGCAGCTTGGGCTCAAGGACAGGGGCTATGAACACTGAAGCTTTCTTT. Translated: CASSLGSRTGAMNTEAFF.

The chain combines TRBV4-1 with TRBJ1-4; tentative D call: TRBD1 (6 bases). V was clipped by 0 bases and J by 8 bases, with 13 bases between them. The CDR3 runs to 15 residues. Per germline, CDR1 MGHRA and CDR2 YSYEKL. CDR3 DNA: TGCGCCAGCAGCCAAGAAGGGCAGGGGAGGGAAAAACTGTTTTTT. Amino acids: CASSQEGQGREKLFF.

This chain links TRBV28 with TRBJ2-7; 10 bases line up with TRBD2. From germline, CDR1 is MDHEN and CDR2 SYDVKM. V was pared by 4 bases and J by 2 bases, with 11 bases of the junction left unmatched. The CDR3 is made up of 17 amino acids. The CDR3 loop reads CASSSVASGGGTYEQYF. CDR3 in DNA: TGTGCCAGCAGTTCAGTTGCTAGCGGGGGTGGGACCTACGAGCAGTACTTC.